This T cell receptor (beta chain) was captured by sequencing in a study of T cells in Graves' hyperthyroidism and ophthalmopathy. Points from the study as a whole: Most thyroid-expanded clonotypes above 0.001 were also found in blood.

From RNA transcripts, TCR beta CDR3 regions were amplified. Primed by the HTBI set, a first-round RT-PCR was run on the TCR CDR3. Each CDR3 protein is one row after TCRdb ran MiXCR on the multiplex PCR reads. Seen here are 750,000 to 950,000 distinct CDR3 sequences, about 38% observed once, and the top ten hold 7.5% to 9.5%. Extraction of PBMCs used 7.5 to 10 ml of fresh peripheral blood. With regard to this clonotype: No antigen is known for it.

This CDR3 contains 14 residues. V was clipped by 0 bases and J by 8 bases, with 13 bases between them. Germline CDR1 SGHDN, CDR2 FVKESK. The receptor was derived from a man between 18 and 29 years old with Graves' hyperthyroidism. Sequencing input: blood. This chain uses TRBV14 with TRBJ1-1; D is unresolved. The CDR3 loop is CASSQDASLSEAFF. The CDR3 nucleotides read TGTGCCAGCAGCCAAGATGCCTCTCTCTCAGAAGCTTTCTTT.